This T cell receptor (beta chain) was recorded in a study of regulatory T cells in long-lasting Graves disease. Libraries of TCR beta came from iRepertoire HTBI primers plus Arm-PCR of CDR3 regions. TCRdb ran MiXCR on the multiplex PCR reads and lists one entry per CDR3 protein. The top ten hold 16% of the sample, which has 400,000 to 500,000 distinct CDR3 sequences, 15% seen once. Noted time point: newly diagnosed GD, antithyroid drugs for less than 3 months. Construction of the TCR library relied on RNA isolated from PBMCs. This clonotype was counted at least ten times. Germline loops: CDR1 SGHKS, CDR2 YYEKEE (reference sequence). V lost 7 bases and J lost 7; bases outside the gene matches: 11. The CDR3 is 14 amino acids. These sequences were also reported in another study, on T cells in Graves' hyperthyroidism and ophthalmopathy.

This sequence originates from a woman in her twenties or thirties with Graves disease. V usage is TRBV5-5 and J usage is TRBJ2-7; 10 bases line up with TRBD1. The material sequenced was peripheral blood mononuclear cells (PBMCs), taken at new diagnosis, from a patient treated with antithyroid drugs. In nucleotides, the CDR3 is TGTGCCAGCTCCGACAGGGGGCCTCTTGGGGAGCAGTACTTC. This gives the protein CASSDRGPLGEQYF.